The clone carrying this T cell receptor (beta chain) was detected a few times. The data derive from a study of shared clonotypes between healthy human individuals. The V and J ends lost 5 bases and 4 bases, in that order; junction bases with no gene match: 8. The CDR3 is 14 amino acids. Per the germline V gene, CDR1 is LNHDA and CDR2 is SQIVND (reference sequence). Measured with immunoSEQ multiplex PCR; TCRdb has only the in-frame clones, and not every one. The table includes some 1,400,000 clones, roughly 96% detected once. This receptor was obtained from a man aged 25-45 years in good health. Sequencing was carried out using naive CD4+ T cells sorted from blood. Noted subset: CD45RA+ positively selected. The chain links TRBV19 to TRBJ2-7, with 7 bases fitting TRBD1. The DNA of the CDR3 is TGTGCCAGTAGTTCCAGGGGGACAGCATACGAGCAGTACTTC. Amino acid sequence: CASSSRGTAYEQYF.